This T cell receptor (beta chain) came from a study of PD-1 blockade in classical Hodgkin lymphoma. Overall study context: Patients received nivolumab 3 mg/kg intravenously every 2 weeks.

On this clone itself: Its matching antigen is unknown. At one of its ends the junction is not consistent with the germline gene, which may arise from a read error.

Regarding the study as a whole: Nothing has yet pinned down what causes the repertoire differences, possibly disease activity or prior therapy. By C4D1, diversity of CD4+ TCRs had risen significantly, whereas that of CD8+ TCRs had not.

The germline V gene encodes CDR1 SEHNR and CDR2 FQNEAQ (reference sequence). The CDR3 sequence is 14 residues long. Relapse after autologous stem cell transplantation occurred in every patient, and brentuximab vedotin exposure varied. Complete response, partial response or progressive disease were the best responses. TCRdb keeps only in-frame clones here, not all; method: immunoSEQ multiplex PCR. The table lists 35,000 to 45,000 clones, approximately 70% of them singletons. The input for sequencing was peripheral blood mononuclear cells (PBMCs), taken before the second cycle of nivolumab. The source is a human donor with classical Hodgkin lymphoma. The chain couples TRBV7-9 to TRBJ1-1, with D possibly matching TRBD1 (6 bases). Written as DNA, the CDR3 is TGTGCCAGCAGCTTGCAGAGGGGGTACACTGAAGATTTCTTT. Translating it yields CASSLQRGYTEDFF.